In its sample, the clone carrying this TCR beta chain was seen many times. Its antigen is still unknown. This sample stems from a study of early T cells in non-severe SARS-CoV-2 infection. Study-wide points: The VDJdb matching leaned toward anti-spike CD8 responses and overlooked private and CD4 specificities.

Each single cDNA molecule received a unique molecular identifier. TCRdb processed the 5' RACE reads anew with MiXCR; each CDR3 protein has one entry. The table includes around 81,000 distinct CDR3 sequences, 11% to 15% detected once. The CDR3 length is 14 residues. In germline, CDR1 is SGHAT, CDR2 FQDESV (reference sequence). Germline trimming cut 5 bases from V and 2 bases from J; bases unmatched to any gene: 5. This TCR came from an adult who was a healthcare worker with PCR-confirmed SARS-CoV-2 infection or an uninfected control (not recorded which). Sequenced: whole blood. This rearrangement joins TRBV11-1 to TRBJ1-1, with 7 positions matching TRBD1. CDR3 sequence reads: CASSPGQPNTEAFF. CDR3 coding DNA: TGTGCCAGCAGCCCGGGACAGCCAAACACTGAAGCTTTCTTT.